This TCR beta chain was identified during a study of cytomegalovirus exposure and HLA in healthy donors. Overall study findings and caveats: Among TCR beta chains, those listed as cytomegalovirus-associated numbered more than 150.

The PCR was carried out with 60 Vbeta primers and 13 Jbeta primers. Only in-frame clones appear in the TCRdb table, and some are missing; sequencing was by immunoSEQ multiplex PCR. The top ten hold 2.2% of the sample, which has some 120,000 clones, around 64% seen once. Concerning this clone: Antigen: not known.

V lost 3 bases to trimming and J lost 3 bases; unmatched junction nucleotides: 9. This CDR3 is 16 amino acids long. Germline CDR1 is MNHEY and CDR2 is SVGAGI. V and J are TRBV6-5 and TRBJ2-7, with TRBD2 identical over 9 bases. The TCR originated in a young woman in good health and CMV-seronegative. Sequenced: PBMCs. This CDR3 is CASSYSELAGIYEQYF. The CDR3, as DNA: TGTGCCAGCAGTTATTCCGAACTAGCGGGCATCTACGAGCAGTACTTC.